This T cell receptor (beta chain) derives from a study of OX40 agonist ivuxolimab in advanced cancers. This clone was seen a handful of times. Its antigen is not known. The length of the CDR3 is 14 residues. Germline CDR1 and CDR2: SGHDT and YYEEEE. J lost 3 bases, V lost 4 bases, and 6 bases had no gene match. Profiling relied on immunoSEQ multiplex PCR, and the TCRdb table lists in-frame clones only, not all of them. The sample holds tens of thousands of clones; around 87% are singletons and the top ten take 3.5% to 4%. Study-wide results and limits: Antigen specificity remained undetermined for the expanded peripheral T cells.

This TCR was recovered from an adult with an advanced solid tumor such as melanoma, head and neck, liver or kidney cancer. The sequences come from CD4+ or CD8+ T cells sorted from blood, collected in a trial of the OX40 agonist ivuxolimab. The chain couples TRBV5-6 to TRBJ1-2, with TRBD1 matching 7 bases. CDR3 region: CASSQDRAYYGYTF. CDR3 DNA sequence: TGTGCCAGCAGCCAAGACAGGGCTTACTATGGCTACACCTTC.